Shown below are 17 T cell receptor beta chains from a single sample sequenced in a study of blood T cell repertoires in COVID-19. The repertoire was sequenced with immunoSEQ multiplex PCR; TCRdb's copy has only in-frame clones and lacks some. This table has over 110,000 clones, 84% appearing once. Input material: PBMCs or T cells enriched from blood (not recorded which). The origin of the receptors is a man in his fifties in a cohort exposed to, infected with or recovered from COVID-19 (not recorded which).

The chain uses TRBV28 and TRBJ2-1; possible D gene TRBD2, 5 bases. The CDR3 runs to 15 residues. V lost 7 bases and J lost 2, with 15 bases in between. Germline lookup yields CDR1 MDHEN and CDR2 SYDVKM. CDR3 residues: CASKLTRAAYNEQFF. The DNA for the CDR3 is TGTGCCAGCAAACTGACGAGGGCCGCCTACAATGAGCAGTTCTTC.

The chain has TRBV30 and TRBJ2-5; tentative D call: TRBD2 (6 bases). Germline V CDR1 and CDR2: GTSNPN, SVGIG (reference sequence). CDR3 length equals 14 residues. V gave up 8 bases and J gave up 5 bases, with 21 bases separating them. This CDR3 reads CAHGDGSPGETQYF. In DNA form, the CDR3 reads TGTGCCCACGGGGACGGGAGTCCGGGTGAGACCCAGTACTTC.

This clone was recorded only once. J is TRBJ2-5 and V is TRBV27, with 8 positions matching TRBD1. CDR3 length: 15 residues. Per the germline V gene, CDR1 is MNHEY and CDR2 is SMNVEV (reference sequence). V lost 5 bases and J lost 5; bases outside the gene matches: 10. The CDR3 DNA sequence: TGTGCCAGCAGTACTGGGACAGGAGGGGCGGAGACCCAGTACTTC. Residues: CASSTGTGGAETQYF.

The chain recombines TRBV7-2 with TRBJ1-4; 8 bases map to TRBD1. The trim removed 0 bases at V and 10 bases at J, leaving 16 bases unmatched. Germline loops: CDR1 SGHTA, CDR2 FQGNSA. This CDR3 contains 18 residues. CDR3 nucleotide sequence: TGTGCCAGCAGCTTAGCAGGGGCAGGGGGCCCTCCCTGGGGAAAACTGTTTTTT. Translation: CASSLAGAGGPPWGKLFF.

The chain carries TRBV6-5 and TRBJ2-5, with D possibly matching TRBD1 (6 bases). The V and J ends lost 7 bases and 9 bases respectively, with 18 bases between them. CDR1 MNHEY and CDR2 SVGAGI come from the germline V gene. The CDR3 sequence is 13 residues long. The CDR3 sequence: CASTKGTFAAQYF. For the CDR3, the DNA is TGTGCCAGCACCAAAGGGACATTCGCGGCCCAGTACTTC.

The V gene is TRBV3-1 (or the pseudogene TRBV3-2), the J gene TRBJ2-7, with TRBD1 matching over 7 bases. Germline V gives CDR1 LGHDT, CDR2 YNNKEL (reference sequence). The trim removed 4 bases at V and 1 base at J, leaving 10 bases unmatched. This CDR3 is 16 amino acids long. As DNA, the CDR3 is TGTGCCAGCAGCCTTTTCGGACAGGTCCCGTCCTACGAGCAGTACTTC. This translates into CASSLFGQVPSYEQYF.

The J gene is TRBJ2-3, the V gene TRBV7-5; the table names TRBD1, a call not compared with the DNA. TRBV7-5 is a known pseudogene. This CDR3 is built from 14 residues. CDR3 in DNA: TGTGCCAGAAGCTTTCAGGGGGGCACAGATACGCAGTATTTT. Encoded protein: CARSFQGGTDTQYF.

The chain has TRBV9 and TRBJ2-1; TRBD1 agrees at 9 bases. Germline CDR1 is SGDLS and CDR2 is YYNGEE. Losses at the gene ends were 0 bases for V and 9 bases for J; bases not matched to a gene: 19. This CDR3 comprises 19 residues. In nucleotides, the CDR3 is TGTGCCAGCAGCGTAGGAAGAACCACCGGGACAGGGAAGGGAACTGAGCAGTTCTTC. This sequence encodes CASSVGRTTGTGKGTEQFF. Together with reference TRBV9 and TRBJ2-1, the CDR3 gives the full variable domain: DSGVTQTPKHLITATGQRVTLRCSPRSGDLSVYWYQQSLDQGLQFLIQYYNGEERAKGNILERFSAQQFPDLHSELNLSSLELGDSALYFCASSVGRTTGTGKGTEQFFGPGTRLTVL.

The chain has TRBV19 and TRBJ2-7; 8 nucleotides match TRBD1. Trimming removed 4 bases from V and 5 bases from J; junction bases left unmatched: 7. The germline gives CDR1 LNHDA, CDR2 SQIVND (reference sequence). This CDR3 is built from 14 residues. CDR3 coding DNA: TGTGCCAGTAGTAACCTGGACAGGGCCAACGAGCAGTACTTC. It codes for CASSNLDRANEQYF.

The rearrangement links TRBV6-5 to TRBJ2-4; 9 bases match TRBD2. The CDR3 sequence is 14 residues long. Germline CDR1 reads MNHEY; CDR2 reads SVGAGI. After removal of 8 bases from V and 2 bases from J, the junction contained 4 bases not matched to a gene. CDR3 loop: CASGGGDTKNIQYF. CDR3 bases: TGTGCCAGCGGCGGGGGGGATACCAAAAACATTCAGTACTTC.

The chain links TRBV21-1 to TRBJ2-7; the tabulated D call, TRBD2, remains unverified against the DNA. TRBV21-1 is tagged as a pseudogene. The CDR3 covers 13 residues. The CDR3 sequence is CASTLAGAYEQYF. CDR3 sequence (DNA): TGTGCCAGCACACTAGCGGGGGCCTACGAGCAGTACTTC.

The V call is TRBV25-1, the J call TRBJ1-1, with TRBD1 identical over 9 bases. This CDR3 spans 13 amino acids. Germline V CDR1 and CDR2: MGHDK, SYGVNS. V was pared by 8 bases and J by 10 bases, with 11 bases of the junction left unmatched. CDR3 in DNA: TGTGCCAGCGGGATTCCGGGACAGGGCCGAGCTTTCTTT. Translating gives CASGIPGQGRAFF.

This sequence joins TRBV2 and TRBJ1-5; no definite D call. V was clipped by 2 bases and J by 5 bases, with 10 bases between them. The CDR3 consists of 14 residues. The germline V gene has CDR1 SNHLY and CDR2 FYNNEI. The CDR3 nucleotides read TGTGCCAGCAGTGAACGAGAGGAGTATCAGCCCCAGCATTTT. Residues: CASSEREEYQPQHF.

The chain links TRBV7-9 to TRBJ2-1; D perhaps matches TRBD1 (6 bases). CDR3 size: 15 residues. Germline-derived CDR1 and CDR2 are SEHNR and FQNEAQ (reference sequence). Trimming left V 7 bases short and J 0 bases short, with 13 bases between. For the CDR3, the DNA is TGTGCCAGCACCCCAGGGGCCTACTCCTACAATGAGCAGTTCTTC. Translating gives CASTPGAYSYNEQFF. Complete variable domain (other parts from reference TRBV7-9 and TRBJ2-1): DTGVSQNPRHKITKRGQNVTFRCDPISEHNRLYWYRQTLGQGPEFLTYFQNEAQLEKSRLLSDRFSAERPKGSFSTLEIQRTEQGDSAMYLCASTPGAYSYNEQFFGPGTRLTVL.

This chain uses TRBV10-2 with TRBJ2-1; the D gene is possibly TRBD1 (7 bases). CDR3 size: 17 residues. The V and J ends lost 2 bases and 1 base respectively, with 15 bases between them. CDR1 is WSHSY and CDR2 is SAAADI in the germline V gene. The CDR3 coding sequence is TGCGCCAGCAGTGAGAGGGCAGGGGGGTATTCCTACAATGAGCAGTTCTTC. Its translation is CASSERAGGYSYNEQFF.

The V and J genes are TRBV3-1 (or the pseudogene TRBV3-2) and TRBJ2-5; 9 positions match TRBD1. The ends lost 4 bases at V and 0 bases at J; junction bases unmatched: 6. Germline V gene data show CDR1 as LGHDT and CDR2 as YNNKEL (reference sequence). CDR3 length equals 16 residues. CDR3 amino acids: CASSLTGGWYQETQYF. CDR3 nucleotide sequence: TGTGCCAGCAGCCTTACAGGGGGCTGGTACCAAGAGACCCAGTACTTC.

V gene TRBV13 combines with J gene TRBJ2-7, with 10 nucleotides matching TRBD1. V was clipped by 5 bases and J by 2 bases; unmatched bases: 9. This CDR3 is built from 16 residues. Looked up from germline, CDR1 is PRHDT and CDR2 is FYEKMQ (reference sequence). This CDR3 reads CASSPSPGQGTYEQYF. The CDR3 region has the DNA TGTGCCAGCAGCCCATCACCGGGACAGGGGACCTACGAGCAGTACTTC.